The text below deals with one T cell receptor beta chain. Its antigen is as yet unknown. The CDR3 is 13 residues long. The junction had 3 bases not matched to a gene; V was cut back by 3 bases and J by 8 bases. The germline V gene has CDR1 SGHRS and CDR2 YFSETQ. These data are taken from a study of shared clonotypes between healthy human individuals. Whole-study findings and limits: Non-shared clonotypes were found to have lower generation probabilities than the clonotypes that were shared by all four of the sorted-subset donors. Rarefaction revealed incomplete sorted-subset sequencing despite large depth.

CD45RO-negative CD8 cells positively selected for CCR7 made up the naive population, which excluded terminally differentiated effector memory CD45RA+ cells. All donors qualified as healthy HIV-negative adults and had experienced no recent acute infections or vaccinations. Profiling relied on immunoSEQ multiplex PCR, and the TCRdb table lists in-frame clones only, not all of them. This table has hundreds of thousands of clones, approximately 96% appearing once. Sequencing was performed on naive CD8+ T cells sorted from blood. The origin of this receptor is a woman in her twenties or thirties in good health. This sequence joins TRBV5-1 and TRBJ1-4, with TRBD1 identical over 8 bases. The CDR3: CASSSTGEEKLFF. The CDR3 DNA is TGCGCCAGCAGCTCGACAGGGGAGGAAAAACTGTTTTTT.